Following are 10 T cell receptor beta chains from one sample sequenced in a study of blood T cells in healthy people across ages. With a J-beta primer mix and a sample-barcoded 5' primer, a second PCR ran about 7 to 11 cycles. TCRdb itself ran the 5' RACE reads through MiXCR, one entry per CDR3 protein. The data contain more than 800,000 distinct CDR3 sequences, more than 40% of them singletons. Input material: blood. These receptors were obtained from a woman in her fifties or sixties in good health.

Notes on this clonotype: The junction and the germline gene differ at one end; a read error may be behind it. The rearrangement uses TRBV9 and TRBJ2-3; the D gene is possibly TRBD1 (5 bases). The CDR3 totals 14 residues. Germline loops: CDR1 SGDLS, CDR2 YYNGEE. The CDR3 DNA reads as TGTGCCAGCAGCTCCCCTTTAGGGGCAGATACGCCGTATTTT. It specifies CASSSPLGADTPYF.

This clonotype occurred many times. The CDR3: CASSLQGAYGYTF. CDR3 DNA: TGTGCCAGCAGTTTACAGGGGGCCTATGGCTACACCTTC. The chain couples TRBV6-5 to TRBJ1-2; 9 positions agree with TRBD1. With V trimmed by 4 bases and J by 4 bases, 1 base remained unmatched. The germline gives CDR1 MNHEY, CDR2 SVGAGI. The CDR3 covers 13 residues.

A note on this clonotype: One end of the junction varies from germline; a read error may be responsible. The CDR3 DNA reads as TGCGCCAGCATCTTGGGGACAGCCAACACCAATGAGCAGTTCTTC. It translates to CASILGTANTNEQFF. The rearrangement uses TRBV5-1 and TRBJ2-1; 7 bases map to TRBD1. The germline CDR1 and CDR2 sequences are SGHRS and YFSETQ. The CDR3 length is 15 residues.

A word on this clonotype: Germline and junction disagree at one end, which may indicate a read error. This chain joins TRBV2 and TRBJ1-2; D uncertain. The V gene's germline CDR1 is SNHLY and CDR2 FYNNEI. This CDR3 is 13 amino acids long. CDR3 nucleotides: TGTGCCAGCAGTGACCACACAGCCTATGGCTACACATTC. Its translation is CASSDHTAYGYTF.

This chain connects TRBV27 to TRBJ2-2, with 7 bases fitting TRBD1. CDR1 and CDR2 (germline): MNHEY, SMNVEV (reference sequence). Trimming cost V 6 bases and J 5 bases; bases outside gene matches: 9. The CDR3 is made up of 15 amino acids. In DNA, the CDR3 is TGTGCCAGCAGAGTGGTGAGGGGGCGAACCGGGGAGCTGTTTTTT. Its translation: CASRVVRGRTGELFF.

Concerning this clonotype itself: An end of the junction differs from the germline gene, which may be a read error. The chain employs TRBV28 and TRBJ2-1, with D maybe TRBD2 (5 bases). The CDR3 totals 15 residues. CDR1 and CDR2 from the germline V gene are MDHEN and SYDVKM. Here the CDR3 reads CASSPPRGIYNGQFF. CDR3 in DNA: TGTGCCAGCAGTCCTCCCCGGGGTATCTACAATGGGCAGTTCTTC.

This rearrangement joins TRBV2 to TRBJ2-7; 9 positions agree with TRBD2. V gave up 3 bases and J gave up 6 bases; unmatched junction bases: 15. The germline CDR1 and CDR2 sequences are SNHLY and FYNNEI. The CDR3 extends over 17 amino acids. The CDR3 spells CASSDTVAGGPGSEQYF. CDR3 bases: TGTGCCAGCAGTGATACCGTGGCGGGAGGGCCCGGGAGCGAGCAGTACTTC. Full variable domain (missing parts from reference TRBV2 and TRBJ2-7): EPEVTQTPSHQVTQMGQEVILRCVPISNHLYFYWYRQILGQKVEFLVSFYNNEISEKSEIFDDQFSVERPDGSNFTLKIRSTKLEDSAMYFCASSDTVAGGPGSEQYFGPGTRLTVT.

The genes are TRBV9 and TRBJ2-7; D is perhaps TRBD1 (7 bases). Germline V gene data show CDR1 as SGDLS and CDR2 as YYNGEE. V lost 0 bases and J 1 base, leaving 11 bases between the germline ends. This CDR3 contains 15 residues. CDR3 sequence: CASSVEAGQSYEQYF. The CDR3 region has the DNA TGTGCCAGCAGCGTAGAGGCGGGACAGTCCTACGAGCAGTACTTC.

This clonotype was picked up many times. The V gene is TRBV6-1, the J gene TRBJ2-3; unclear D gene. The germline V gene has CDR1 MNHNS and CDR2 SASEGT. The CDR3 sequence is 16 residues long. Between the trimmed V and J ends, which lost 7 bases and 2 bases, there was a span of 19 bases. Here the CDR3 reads CASTLDDLRATDTQYF. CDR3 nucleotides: TGTGCCAGCACCCTGGACGATCTCAGAGCCACAGATACGCAGTATTTT.

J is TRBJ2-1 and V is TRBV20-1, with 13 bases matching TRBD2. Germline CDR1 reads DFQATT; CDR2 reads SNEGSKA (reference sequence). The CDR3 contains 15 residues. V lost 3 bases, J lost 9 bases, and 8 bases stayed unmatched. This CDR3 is CSARGGLAGTIEQFF. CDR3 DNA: TGCAGTGCTAGGGGGGGACTAGCGGGAACGATTGAGCAGTTCTTC.